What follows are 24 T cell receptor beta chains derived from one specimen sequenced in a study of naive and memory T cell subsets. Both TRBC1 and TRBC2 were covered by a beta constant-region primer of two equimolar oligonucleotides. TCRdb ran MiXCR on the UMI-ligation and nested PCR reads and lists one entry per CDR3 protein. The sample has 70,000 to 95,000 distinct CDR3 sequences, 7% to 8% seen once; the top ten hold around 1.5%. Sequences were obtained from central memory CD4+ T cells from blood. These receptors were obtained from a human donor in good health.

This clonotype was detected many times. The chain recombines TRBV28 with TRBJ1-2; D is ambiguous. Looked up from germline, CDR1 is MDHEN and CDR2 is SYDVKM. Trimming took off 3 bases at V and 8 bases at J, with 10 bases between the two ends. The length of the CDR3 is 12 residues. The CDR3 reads CASSFSAGGYTF. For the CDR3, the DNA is TGTGCCAGCAGTTTTTCCGCAGGAGGCTACACCTTC.

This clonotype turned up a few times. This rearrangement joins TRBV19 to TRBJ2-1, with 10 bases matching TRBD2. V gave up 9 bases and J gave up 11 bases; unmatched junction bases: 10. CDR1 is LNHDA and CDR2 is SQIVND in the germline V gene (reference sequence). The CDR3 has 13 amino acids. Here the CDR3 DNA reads TGTGCCAGCCGACTAGCGGGCGGGGCCCAGCAGTTCTTC. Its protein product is CASRLAGGAQQFF.

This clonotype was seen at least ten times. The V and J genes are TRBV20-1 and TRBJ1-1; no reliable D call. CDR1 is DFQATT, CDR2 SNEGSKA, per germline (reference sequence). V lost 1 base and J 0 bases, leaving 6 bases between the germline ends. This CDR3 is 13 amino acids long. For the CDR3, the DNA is TGCAGTGCTAGAGGGGAGGTGAACACTGAAGCTTTCTTT. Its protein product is CSARGEVNTEAFF.

The CDR3 nucleotides are TGTGCCAGCAGGGCATCGGCAGATACGCAGTATTTT. It encodes CASRASADTQYF. The V and J genes are TRBV12-3 or TRBV12-4 and TRBJ2-3; D gene uncertain. Trimming stripped 6 bases from V and 4 bases from J, with 8 bases between. CDR3 length: 12 amino acids.

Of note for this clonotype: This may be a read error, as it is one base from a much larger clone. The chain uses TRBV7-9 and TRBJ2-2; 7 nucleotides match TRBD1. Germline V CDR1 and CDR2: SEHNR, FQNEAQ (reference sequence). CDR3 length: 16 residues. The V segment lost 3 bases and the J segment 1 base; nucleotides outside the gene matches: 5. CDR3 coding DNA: TGTGCCAGCAGCTTGGGTCAGGGGGTGAACACCGGGGAGCTGTTTTTT. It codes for CASSLGQGVNTGELFF.

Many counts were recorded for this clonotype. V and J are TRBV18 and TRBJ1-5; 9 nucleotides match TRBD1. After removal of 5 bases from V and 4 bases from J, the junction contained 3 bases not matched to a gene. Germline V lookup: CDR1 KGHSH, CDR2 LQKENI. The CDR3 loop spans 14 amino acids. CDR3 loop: CASSAGTGNQPQHF. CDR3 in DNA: TGTGCCAGCTCAGCCGGGACAGGGAATCAGCCCCAGCATTTT.

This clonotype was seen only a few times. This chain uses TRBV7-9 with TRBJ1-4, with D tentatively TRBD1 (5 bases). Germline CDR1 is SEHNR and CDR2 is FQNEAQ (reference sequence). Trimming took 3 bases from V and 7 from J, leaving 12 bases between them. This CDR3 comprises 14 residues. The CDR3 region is CASSLLTVAEKLFF. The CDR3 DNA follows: TGTGCCAGCAGCTTGCTGACAGTTGCTGAAAAACTGTTTTTT.

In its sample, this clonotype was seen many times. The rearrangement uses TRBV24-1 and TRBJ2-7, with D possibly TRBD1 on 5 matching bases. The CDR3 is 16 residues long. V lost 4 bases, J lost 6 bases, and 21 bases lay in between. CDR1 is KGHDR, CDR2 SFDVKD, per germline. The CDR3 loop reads CATSDCNRWIAFEQYF. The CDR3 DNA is TGTGCCACCAGTGACTGCAACAGGTGGATAGCATTCGAGCAGTACTTC.

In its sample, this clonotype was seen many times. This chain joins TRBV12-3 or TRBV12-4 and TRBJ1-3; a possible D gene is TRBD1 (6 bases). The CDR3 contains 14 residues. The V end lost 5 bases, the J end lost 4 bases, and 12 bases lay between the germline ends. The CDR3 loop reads CASSGTPRGNTIYF. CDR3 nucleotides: TGTGCCAGCAGTGGGACACCGAGAGGAAACACCATATATTTT.

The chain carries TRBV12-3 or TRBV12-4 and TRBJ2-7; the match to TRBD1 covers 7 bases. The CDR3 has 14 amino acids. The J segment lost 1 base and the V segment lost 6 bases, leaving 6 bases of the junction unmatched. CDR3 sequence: CASRLQGKSYEQYF. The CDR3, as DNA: TGTGCCAGCAGATTACAGGGGAAGTCCTACGAGCAGTACTTC.

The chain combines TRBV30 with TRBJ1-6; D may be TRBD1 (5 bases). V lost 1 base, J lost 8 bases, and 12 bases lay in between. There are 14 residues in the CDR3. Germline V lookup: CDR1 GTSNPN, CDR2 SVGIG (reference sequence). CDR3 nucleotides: TGTGCCTGGAGTGCTGCAGGGTTATATTCACCCCTCCACTTT. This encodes CAWSAAGLYSPLHF.

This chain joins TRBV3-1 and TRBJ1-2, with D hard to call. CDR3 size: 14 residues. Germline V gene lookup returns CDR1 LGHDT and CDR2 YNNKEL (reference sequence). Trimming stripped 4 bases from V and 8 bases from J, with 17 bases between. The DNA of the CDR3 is TGTGCCAGCAGCCCCTCCACGGGAACGGGAGGCTACACCTTC. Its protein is CASSPSTGTGGYTF.

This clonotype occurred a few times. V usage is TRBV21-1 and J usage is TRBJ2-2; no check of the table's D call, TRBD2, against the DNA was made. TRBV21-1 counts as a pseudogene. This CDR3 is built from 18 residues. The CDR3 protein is CASSNVLGSGANTGELFF. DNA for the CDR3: TGTGCCAGCAGCAATGTTCTGGGGAGCGGGGCGAACACCGGGGAGCTGTTTTTT.

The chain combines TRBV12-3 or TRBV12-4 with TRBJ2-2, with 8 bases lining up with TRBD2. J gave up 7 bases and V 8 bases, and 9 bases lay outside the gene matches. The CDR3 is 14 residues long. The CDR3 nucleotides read TGTGCCAGCTGGGGACTAGGGGGGGACGGGGAGCTGTTTTTT. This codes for CASWGLGGDGELFF.

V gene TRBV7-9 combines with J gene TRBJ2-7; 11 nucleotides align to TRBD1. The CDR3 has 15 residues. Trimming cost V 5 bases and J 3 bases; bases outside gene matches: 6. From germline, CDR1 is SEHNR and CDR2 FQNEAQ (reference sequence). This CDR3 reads CASSPTDRGHYEQYF. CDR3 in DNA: TGTGCCAGCAGCCCTACGGACAGGGGGCACTACGAGCAGTACTTC.

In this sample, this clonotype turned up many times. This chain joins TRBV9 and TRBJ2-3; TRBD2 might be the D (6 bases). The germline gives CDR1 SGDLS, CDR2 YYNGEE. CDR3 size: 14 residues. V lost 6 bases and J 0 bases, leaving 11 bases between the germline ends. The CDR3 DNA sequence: TGTGCCAGCACGGCGGGGTCTAGCACAGATACGCAGTATTTT. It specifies CASTAGSSTDTQYF.

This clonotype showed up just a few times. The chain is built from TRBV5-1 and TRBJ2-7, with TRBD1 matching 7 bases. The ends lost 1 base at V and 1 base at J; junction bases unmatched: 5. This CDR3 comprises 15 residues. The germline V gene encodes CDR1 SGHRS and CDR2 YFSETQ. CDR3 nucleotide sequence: TGCGCCAGCAGCTTGTTGTCAGGGGGATCCTACGAGCAGTACTTC. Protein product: CASSLLSGGSYEQYF.

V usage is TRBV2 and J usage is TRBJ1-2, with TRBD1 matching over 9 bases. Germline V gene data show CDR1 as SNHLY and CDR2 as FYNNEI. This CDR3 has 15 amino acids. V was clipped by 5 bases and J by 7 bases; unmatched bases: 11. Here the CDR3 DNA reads TGTGCCAGCAGTAGACCGGGACAGGGAAGGACTGGCTACACCTTC. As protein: CASSRPGQGRTGYTF. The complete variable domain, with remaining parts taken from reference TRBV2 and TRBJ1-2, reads EPEVTQTPSHQVTQMGQEVILRCVPISNHLYFYWYRQILGQKVEFLVSFYNNEISEKSEIFDDQFSVERPDGSNFTLKIRSTKLEDSAMYFCASSRPGQGRTGYTFGSGTRLTVV.

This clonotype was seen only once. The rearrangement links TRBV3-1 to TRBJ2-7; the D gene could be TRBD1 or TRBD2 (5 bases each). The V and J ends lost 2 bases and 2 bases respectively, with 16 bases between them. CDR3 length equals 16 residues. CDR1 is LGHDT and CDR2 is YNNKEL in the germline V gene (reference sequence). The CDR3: CASSQFRGPGTYEQYF. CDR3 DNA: TGTGCCAGCAGCCAATTCCGGGGCCCAGGGACCTACGAGCAGTACTTC.

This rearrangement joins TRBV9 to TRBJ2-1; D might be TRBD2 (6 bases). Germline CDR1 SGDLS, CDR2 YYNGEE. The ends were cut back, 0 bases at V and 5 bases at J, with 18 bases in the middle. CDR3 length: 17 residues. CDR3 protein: CASSVAQGGLQNNEQFF. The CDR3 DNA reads TGTGCCAGCAGCGTAGCTCAGGGAGGACTCCAAAACAATGAGCAGTTCTTC. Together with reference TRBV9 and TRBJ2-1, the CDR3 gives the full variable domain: DSGVTQTPKHLITATGQRVTLRCSPRSGDLSVYWYQQSLDQGLQFLIQYYNGEERAKGNILERFSAQQFPDLHSELNLSSLELGDSALYFCASSVAQGGLQNNEQFFGPGTRLTVL.

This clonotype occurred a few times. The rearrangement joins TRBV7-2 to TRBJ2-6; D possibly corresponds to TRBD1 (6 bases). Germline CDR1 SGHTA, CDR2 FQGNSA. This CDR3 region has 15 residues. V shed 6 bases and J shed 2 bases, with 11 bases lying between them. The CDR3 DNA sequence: TGTGCCAGCAGGCCTGGGGGCCCTGGGGCCAACGTCCTGACTTTC. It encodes CASRPGGPGANVLTF.

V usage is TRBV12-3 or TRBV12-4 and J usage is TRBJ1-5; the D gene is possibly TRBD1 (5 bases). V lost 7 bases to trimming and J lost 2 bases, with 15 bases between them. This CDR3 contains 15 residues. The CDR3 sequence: CASMVEAGGNQPQHF. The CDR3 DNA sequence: TGTGCCAGCATGGTCGAGGCGGGGGGCAATCAGCCCCAGCATTTT.

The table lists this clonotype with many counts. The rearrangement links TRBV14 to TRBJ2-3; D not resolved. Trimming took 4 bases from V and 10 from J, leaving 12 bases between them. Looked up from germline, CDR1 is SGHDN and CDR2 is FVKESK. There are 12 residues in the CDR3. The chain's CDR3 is CASSLSGRAQYF. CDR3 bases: TGTGCCAGCAGCCTTTCAGGTCGGGCGCAGTATTTT.

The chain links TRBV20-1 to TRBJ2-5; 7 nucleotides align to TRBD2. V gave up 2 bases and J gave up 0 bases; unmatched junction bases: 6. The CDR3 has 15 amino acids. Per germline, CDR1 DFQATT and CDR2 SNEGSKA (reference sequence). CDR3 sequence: CSARMWGGYQETQYF. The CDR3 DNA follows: TGCAGTGCTAGAATGTGGGGGGGGTACCAAGAGACCCAGTACTTC.